One and the same sample provided the 5 T cell receptor beta chains below, sequenced in a study of cytomegalovirus exposure and HLA in healthy donors. Sequenced by immunoSEQ multiplex PCR; TCRdb stores in-frame clones only, minus some. The sample yields about 120,000 clones, about 82% seen once. Specimen: PBMCs. Receptors were obtained from a man aged 18 to 30 in good health and CMV-seronegative.

This rearrangement joins TRBV5-6 to TRBJ2-3, with unresolved D. CDR3 length: 15 residues. V lost 0 bases and J lost 1, with 9 bases in between. Germline assignment: CDR1 SGHDT and CDR2 YYEEEE. Here the CDR3 DNA reads TGTGCCAGCAGCTTGGTCTTCTCCCGCACAGATACGCAGTATTTT. It codes for CASSLVFSRTDTQYF.

The genes are TRBV27 and TRBJ2-1; TRBD2 agrees at 9 bases. This CDR3 region has 16 residues. CDR1 is MNHEY, CDR2 SMNVEV, per germline (reference sequence). The V and J ends lost 7 bases and 5 bases, in that order; junction bases with no gene match: 12. CDR3: CASTGGRGRGNNEQFF. CDR3 DNA sequence: TGTGCCAGCACCGGGGGTCGCGGGAGGGGGAACAATGAGCAGTTCTTC.

This sequence joins TRBV5-1 and TRBJ2-2; 7 bases agree with TRBD1. The CDR3 spans 16 residues. After removal of 0 bases from V and 2 bases from J, the junction contained 4 bases not matched to a gene. The germline CDR1 and CDR2 sequences are SGHRS and YFSETQ. CDR3 bases: TGCGCCAGCAGCTTGGAGGGACAGCAAAACACCGGGGAGCTGTTTTTT. Its translation: CASSLEGQQNTGELFF.

In its sample, this clone was seen once. This chain links TRBV6-6 with TRBJ2-1; D is perhaps TRBD2 (5 bases). Germline V gene data show CDR1 as MNHNY and CDR2 as SVGAGI (reference sequence). V shed 5 bases and J shed 7 bases, with 15 bases lying between them. The CDR3 has 14 residues. As DNA, the CDR3 is TGTGCCAGCAGTCCGGGGTCGAAGCGGAATGAGCAGTTCTTC. Its protein is CASSPGSKRNEQFF.

The chain has TRBV10-2 and TRBJ1-1; D perhaps matches TRBD1 (6 bases). Germline V gene lookup returns CDR1 WSHSY and CDR2 SAAADI. V lost 6 bases to trimming and J lost 8 bases, with 10 bases between them. CDR3 size: 11 residues. CDR3 coding DNA: TGCGCCAGCAGGACCGGGACAGAAGCTTTCTTT. Its translation is CASRTGTEAFF.